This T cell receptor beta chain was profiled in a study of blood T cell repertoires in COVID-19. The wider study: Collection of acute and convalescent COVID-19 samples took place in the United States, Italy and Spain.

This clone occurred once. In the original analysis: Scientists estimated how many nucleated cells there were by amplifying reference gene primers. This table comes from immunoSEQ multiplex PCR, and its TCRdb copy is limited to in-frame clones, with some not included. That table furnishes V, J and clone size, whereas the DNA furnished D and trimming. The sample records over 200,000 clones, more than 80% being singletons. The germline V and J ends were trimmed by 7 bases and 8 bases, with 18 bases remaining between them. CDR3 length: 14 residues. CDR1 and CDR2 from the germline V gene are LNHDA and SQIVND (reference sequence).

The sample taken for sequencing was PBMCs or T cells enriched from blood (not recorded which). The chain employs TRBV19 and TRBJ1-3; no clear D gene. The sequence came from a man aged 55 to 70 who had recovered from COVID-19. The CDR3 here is CASTPSSRGDTIYF. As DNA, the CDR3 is TGTGCCAGTACCCCATCGAGCCGGGGTGACACCATATATTTT.